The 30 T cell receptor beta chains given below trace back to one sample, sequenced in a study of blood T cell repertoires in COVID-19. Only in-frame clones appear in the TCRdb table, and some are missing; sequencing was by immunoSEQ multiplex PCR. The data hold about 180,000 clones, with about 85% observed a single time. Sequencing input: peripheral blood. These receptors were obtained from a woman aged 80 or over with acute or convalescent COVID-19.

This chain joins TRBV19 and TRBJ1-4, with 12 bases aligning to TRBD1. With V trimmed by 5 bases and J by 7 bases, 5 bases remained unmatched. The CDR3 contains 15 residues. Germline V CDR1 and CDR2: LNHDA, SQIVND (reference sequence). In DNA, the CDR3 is TGTGCCAGTAGTCTGCCGGGACAGGGGGCTGAAAAACTGTTTTTT. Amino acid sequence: CASSLPGQGAEKLFF.

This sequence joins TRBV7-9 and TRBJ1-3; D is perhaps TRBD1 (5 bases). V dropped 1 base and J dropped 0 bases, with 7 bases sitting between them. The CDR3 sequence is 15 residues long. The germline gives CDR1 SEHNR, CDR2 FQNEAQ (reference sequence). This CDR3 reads CASSLGQHSGNTIYF. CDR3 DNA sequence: TGTGCCAGCAGCTTAGGACAGCACTCTGGAAACACCATATATTTT.

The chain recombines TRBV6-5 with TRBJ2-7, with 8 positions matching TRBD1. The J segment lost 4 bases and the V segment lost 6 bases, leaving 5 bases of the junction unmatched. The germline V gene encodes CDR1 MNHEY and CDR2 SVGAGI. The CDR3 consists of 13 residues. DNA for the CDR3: TGTGCCAGCAGGCTCGGGACAGGATACGAGCAGTACTTC. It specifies CASRLGTGYEQYF.

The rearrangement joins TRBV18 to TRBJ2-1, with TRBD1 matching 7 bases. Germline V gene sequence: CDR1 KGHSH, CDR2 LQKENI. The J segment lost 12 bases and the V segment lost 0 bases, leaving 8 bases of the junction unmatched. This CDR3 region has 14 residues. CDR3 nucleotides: TGTGCCAGCTCACCACCCCCCACAGGGGAAAGGCAGTTCTTC. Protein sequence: CASSPPPTGERQFF. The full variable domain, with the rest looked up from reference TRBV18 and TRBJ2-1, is NAGVMQNPRHLVRRRGQEARLRCSPMKGHSHVYWYRQLPEEGLKFMVYLQKENIIDESGMPKERFSAEFPKEGPSILRIQQVVRGDSAAYFCASSPPPTGERQFFGPGTRLTVL.

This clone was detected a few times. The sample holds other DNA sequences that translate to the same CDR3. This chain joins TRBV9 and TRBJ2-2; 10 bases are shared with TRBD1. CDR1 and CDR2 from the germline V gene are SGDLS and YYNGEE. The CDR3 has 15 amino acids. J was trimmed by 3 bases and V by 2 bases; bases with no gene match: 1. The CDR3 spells CASSVGQGYTGELFF. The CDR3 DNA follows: TGTGCCAGCAGCGTGGGACAGGGGTACACCGGGGAGCTGTTTTTT.

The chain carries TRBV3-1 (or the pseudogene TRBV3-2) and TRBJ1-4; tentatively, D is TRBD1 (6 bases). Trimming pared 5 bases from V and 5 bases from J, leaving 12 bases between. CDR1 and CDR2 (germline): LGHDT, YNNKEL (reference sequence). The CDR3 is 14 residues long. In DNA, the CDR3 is TGTGCCAGCAGCTCCGACAGGACAAATGAAAAACTGTTTTTT. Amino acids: CASSSDRTNEKLFF.

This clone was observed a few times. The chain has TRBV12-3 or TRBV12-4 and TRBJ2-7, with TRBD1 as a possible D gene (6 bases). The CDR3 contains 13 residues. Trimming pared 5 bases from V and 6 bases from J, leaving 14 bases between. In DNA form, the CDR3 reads TGTGCCAGCAGTACAGGGACAAGACGCGAGCAGTACTTC. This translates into CASSTGTRREQYF.

The CDR3 region has the DNA TGTGCCAGCAGCCGCACTCCAGGGGGATTGTTGGATGAGCAGTTCTTC. As protein: CASSRTPGGLLDEQFF. The rearrangement links TRBV3-1 (or the pseudogene TRBV3-2) to TRBJ2-1; 7 positions agree with TRBD1. The CDR3 sequence is 16 residues long. Losses at the gene ends were 4 bases for V and 8 bases for J; bases not matched to a gene: 14. Germline V gene lookup returns CDR1 LGHDT and CDR2 YNNKEL (reference sequence).

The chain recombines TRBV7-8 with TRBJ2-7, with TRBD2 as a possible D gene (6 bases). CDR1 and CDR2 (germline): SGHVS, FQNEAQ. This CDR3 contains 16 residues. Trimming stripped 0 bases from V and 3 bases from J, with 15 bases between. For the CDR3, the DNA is TGTGCCAGCAGCTTAGCGTTAGAGGGACTCAGCTACGAGCAGTACTTC. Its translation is CASSLALEGLSYEQYF. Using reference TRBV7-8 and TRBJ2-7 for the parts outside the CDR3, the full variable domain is GAGVSQSPRYKVAKRGQDVALRCDPISGHVSLFWYQQALGQGPEFLTYFQNEAQLDKSGLPSDRFFAERPEGSVSTLKIQRTQQEDSAVYLCASSLALEGLSYEQYFGPGTRLTVT.

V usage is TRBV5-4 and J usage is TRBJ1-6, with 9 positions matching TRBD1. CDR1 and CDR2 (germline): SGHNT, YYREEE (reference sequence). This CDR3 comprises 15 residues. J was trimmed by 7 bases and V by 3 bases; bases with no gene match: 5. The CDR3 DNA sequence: TGTGCCAGCAGCTGGGAGACAGGGGGAAATTCACCCCTCCACTTT. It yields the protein CASSWETGGNSPLHF.

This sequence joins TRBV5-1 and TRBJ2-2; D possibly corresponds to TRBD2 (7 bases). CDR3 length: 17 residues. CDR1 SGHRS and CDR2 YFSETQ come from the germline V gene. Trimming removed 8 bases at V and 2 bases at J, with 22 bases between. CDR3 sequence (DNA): TGCGCCAGTGCGAAGGGGGAGGGGCCCCTTAACACCGGGGAGCTGTTTTTT. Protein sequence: CASAKGEGPLNTGELFF.

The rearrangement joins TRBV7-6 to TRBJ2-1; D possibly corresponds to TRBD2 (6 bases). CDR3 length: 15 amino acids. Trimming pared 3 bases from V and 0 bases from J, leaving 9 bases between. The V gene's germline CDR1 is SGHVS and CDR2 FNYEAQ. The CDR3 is CASSFAGSSYNEQFF. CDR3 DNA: TGTGCCAGCAGCTTTGCGGGAAGCTCCTACAATGAGCAGTTCTTC.

DNA of the CDR3: TGTGCCAGCAGCTTGCCCTCGCAGGGGGGCGGGGAGCTGTTTTTT. It codes for CASSLPSQGGGELFF. J is TRBJ2-2 and V is TRBV5-4; D is possibly TRBD1 (7 bases). Per germline, CDR1 SGHNT and CDR2 YYREEE (reference sequence). The CDR3 is made up of 15 amino acids. The V end lost 1 base, the J end lost 7 bases, and 14 bases lay between the germline ends.

The CDR3 reads CAISETGGTGELFF. DNA of the CDR3: TGTGCCATCAGTGAGACGGGAGGAACCGGGGAGCTGTTTTTT. V usage is TRBV10-3 and J usage is TRBJ2-2; 7 bases align to TRBD2. Germline CDR1 and CDR2: ENHRY and SYGVKD. The V and J ends lost 2 bases and 5 bases, in that order; junction bases with no gene match: 2. The CDR3 runs to 14 residues.

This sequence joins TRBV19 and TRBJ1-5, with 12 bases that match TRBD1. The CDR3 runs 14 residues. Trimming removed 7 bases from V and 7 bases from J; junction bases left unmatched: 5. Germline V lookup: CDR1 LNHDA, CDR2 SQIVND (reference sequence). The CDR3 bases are TGTGCCAGTAACCCGGGACAGGGGGCCCAGCCCCAGCATTTT. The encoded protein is CASNPGQGAQPQHF.

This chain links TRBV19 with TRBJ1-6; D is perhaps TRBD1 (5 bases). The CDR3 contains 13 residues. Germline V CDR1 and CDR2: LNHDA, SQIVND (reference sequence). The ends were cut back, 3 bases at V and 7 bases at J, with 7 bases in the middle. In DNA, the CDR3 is TGTGCCAGTAGTATGGCAGGGAATTCACCCCTCCACTTT. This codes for CASSMAGNSPLHF.

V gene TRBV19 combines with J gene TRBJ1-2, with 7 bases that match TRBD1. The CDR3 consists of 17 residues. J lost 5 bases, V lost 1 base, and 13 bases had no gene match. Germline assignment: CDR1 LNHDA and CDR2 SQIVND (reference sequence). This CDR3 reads CASSIGALRGTAYGYTF. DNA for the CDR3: TGTGCCAGTAGTATAGGGGCCCTTCGGGGGACAGCATATGGCTACACCTTC.

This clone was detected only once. Here the CDR3 DNA reads TGTGCCAGTAGTCCGGGACAACGAACGGCTGAAGCTTTCTTT. Encoded protein: CASSPGQRTAEAFF. V is TRBV19 and J is TRBJ1-1, with D possibly being TRBD1 (6 bases). Germline assignment: CDR1 LNHDA and CDR2 SQIVND (reference sequence). CDR3 length equals 14 residues. V was trimmed by 5 bases and J by 6 bases, leaving 16 bases between them.

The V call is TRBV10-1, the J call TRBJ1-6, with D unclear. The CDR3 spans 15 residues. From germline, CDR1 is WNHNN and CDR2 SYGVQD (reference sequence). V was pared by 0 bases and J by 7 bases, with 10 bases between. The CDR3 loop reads CASSESLMGNSPLHF. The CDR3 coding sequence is TGCGCCAGCAGTGAGTCGTTGATGGGCAATTCACCCCTCCACTTT.

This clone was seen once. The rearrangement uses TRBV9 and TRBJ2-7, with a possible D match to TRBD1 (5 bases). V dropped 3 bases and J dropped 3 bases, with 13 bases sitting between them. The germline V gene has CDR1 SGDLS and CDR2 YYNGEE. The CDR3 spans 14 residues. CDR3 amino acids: CASSDPSDSYEQYF. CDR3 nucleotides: TGTGCCAGCAGCGACCCGAGCGACAGCTACGAGCAGTACTTC.

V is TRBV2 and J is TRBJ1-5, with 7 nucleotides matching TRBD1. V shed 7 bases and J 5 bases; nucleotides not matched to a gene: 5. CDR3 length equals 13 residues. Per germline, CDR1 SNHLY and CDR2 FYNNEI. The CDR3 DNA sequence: TGTGCCAGCACCGGGGACAGAGATCAGCCCCAGCATTTT. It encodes CASTGDRDQPQHF.

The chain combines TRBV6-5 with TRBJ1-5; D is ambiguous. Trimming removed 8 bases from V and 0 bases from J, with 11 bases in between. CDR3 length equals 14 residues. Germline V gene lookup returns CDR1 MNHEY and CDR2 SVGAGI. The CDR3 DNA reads TGTGCCAGCCTCATTGGGAGTAGCAATCAGCCCCAGCATTTT. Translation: CASLIGSSNQPQHF.

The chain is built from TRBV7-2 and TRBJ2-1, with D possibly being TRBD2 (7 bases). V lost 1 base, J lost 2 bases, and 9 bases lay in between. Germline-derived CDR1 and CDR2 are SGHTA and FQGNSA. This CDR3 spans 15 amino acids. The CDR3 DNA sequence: TGTGCCAGCAGCTTAGAGGGGGGGCCCTACAATGAGCAGTTCTTC. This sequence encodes CASSLEGGPYNEQFF.

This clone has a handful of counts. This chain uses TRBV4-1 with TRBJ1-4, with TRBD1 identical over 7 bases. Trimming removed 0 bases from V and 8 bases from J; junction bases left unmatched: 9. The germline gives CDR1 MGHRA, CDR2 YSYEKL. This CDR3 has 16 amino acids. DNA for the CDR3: TGCGCCAGCAGCCAAGATCTCAGGGGGGCGAGGGAAAAACTGTTTTTT. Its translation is CASSQDLRGAREKLFF.

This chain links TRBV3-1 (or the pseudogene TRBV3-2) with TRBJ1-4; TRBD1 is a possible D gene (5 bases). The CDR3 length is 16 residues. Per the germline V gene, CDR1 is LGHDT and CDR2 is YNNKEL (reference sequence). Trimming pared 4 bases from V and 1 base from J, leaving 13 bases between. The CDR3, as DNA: TGTGCCAGCAGCCTCCGAGCGGGGGGAACTAATGAAAAACTGTTTTTT. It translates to CASSLRAGGTNEKLFF.

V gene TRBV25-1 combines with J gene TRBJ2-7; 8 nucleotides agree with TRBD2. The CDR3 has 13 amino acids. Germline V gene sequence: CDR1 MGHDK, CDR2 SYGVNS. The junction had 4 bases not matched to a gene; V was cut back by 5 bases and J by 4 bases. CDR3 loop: CASSSGGRYEQYF. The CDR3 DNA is TGTGCCAGCAGTAGCGGCGGGAGGTACGAGCAGTACTTC.

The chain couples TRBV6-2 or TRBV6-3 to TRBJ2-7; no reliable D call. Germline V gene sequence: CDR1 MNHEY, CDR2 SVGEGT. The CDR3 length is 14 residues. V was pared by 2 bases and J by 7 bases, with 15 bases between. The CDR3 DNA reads TGTGCCAGCAGTTACCTACCTATACGATGGGAGCAGTACTTC. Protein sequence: CASSYLPIRWEQYF.

CDR3 sequence reads: CASSQSTGGNEQYF. The CDR3 DNA is TGCGCCAGCAGTCAATCAACAGGGGGGAACGAGCAGTACTTC. The chain employs TRBV23-1 and TRBJ2-7; TRBD1 agrees at 8 bases. TRBV23-1 is classed as an ORF, of uncertain function. The CDR3 is made up of 14 amino acids. The J segment lost 5 bases and the V segment lost 0 bases, leaving 3 bases of the junction unmatched.

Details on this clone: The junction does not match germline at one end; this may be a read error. CDR3 sequence: CASSPTPWGKRGF. The CDR3 DNA reads TGTGCCAGCAGTCCAACCCCCTGGGGCAAACGGGGGTTC. The chain joins TRBV6-5 to TRBJ2-7; tentatively, D is TRBD2 (6 bases). CDR1 and CDR2 (germline): MNHEY, SVGAGI. The CDR3 is made up of 13 amino acids.

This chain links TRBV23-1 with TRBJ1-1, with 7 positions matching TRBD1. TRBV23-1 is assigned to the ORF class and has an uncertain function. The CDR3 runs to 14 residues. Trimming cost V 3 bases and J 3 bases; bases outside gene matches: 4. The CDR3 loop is CASSHRDRDTEAFF. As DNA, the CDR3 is TGCGCCAGCAGTCACCGAGACAGGGACACTGAAGCTTTCTTT.